The 27 T cell receptor beta chains below all came from one sample that was sequenced in a study of T and B cells in COVID-19 patients. Multiplex PCR with BIOMED2 TRB-A/B primer pools amplified TRB rearrangements. TCRdb reanalysed the multiplex PCR reads using MiXCR and keeps one entry per CDR3 protein. The profile shows around 21,000 distinct CDR3 sequences, approximately 29% of them singletons. From blood, roughly 220-550 ng of genomic DNA served as TRB template. Sequenced: blood. The origin of the receptors is a human donor who had recovered from COVID-19.

The V call is TRBV7-6, the J call TRBJ2-1, with a tentative D call TRBD1 (5 bases). The germline CDR1 and CDR2 sequences are SGHVS and FNYEAQ. This CDR3 comprises 15 residues. Trimming pared 7 bases from V and 2 bases from J, leaving 15 bases between. The CDR3 bases are TGTGCCAGCACCGACCAGGGCCTAGCCTACAATGAGCAGTTCTTC. Residues: CASTDQGLAYNEQFF.

This clonotype is termed medium-sized (0.01 to 0.1%). The chain links TRBV30 to TRBJ2-2; 7 bases are a match to TRBD2. The CDR3 consists of 17 residues. Germline CDR1 reads GTSNPN; CDR2 reads SVGIG (reference sequence). The trim removed 5 bases at V and 7 bases at J, leaving 19 bases unmatched. Written as DNA, the CDR3 is TGTGCCTGGGCCGCCCAGGTGGGAGGGGCCGGGCACGGGGAGCTGTTTTTT. Translation: CAWAAQVGGAGHGELFF. Full variable domain (missing parts from reference TRBV30 and TRBJ2-2): SQTIHQWPATLVQPVGSPLSLECTVEGTSNPNLYWYRQAAGRGLQLLFYSVGIGQISSEVPQNLSASRPQDRQFILSSKKLLLSDSGFYLCAWAAQVGGAGHGELFFGEGSRLTVL.

The CDR3 DNA reads as TGTGCCAGCCGCAAGGACAGGGGATCCTACAATGAGCAGTTCTTC. Translating gives CASRKDRGSYNEQFF. The chain uses TRBV2 and TRBJ2-1; 9 bases map to TRBD1. The CDR3 consists of 15 residues. CDR1 SNHLY and CDR2 FYNNEI come from the germline V gene. V shed 8 bases, J shed 1 base, and the junction held 6 bases outside the gene matches.

This clonotype is medium-sized within its sample. This sequence joins TRBV19 and TRBJ2-3; D gene uncertain. Trimming cost V 7 bases and J 0 bases, with 14 bases left between them. Germline V CDR1 and CDR2: LNHDA, SQIVND (reference sequence). There are 15 residues in the CDR3. Written as DNA, the CDR3 is TGTGCCAGTAAGATCGCAGATAGTAGCACAGATACGCAGTATTTT. Translated: CASKIADSSTDTQYF.

The chain links TRBV12-3 or TRBV12-4 to TRBJ2-3; 9 bases line up with TRBD2. J lost 5 bases, V lost 6 bases, and 9 bases had no gene match. The CDR3 covers 15 residues. The CDR3 reads CASSIEASGEDTQYF. The CDR3 DNA sequence: TGTGCCAGCAGCATCGAGGCTAGCGGGGAAGATACGCAGTATTTT.

This clonotype was seen at least ten times. The chain links TRBV18 to TRBJ2-7; a possible D gene is TRBD2 (6 bases). Trimming removed 6 bases from V and 5 bases from J, with 14 bases in between. The CDR3 spans 13 residues. Germline CDR1 KGHSH, CDR2 LQKENI. CDR3 nucleotides: TGTGCCAGCTCTCCGCCAGGGAGGAACGAGCAGTACTTC. Its translation is CASSPPGRNEQYF.

This clonotype has more than one count but fewer than ten. This sequence joins TRBV12-3 or TRBV12-4 and TRBJ2-7; possible D gene TRBD1, 6 bases. CDR3 length: 13 residues. V was cut by 5 bases and J by 4 bases, with 12 bases left in between. CDR3 amino acids: CASSRGQSYEQYF. For the CDR3, the DNA is TGTGCCAGCAGTAGAGGACAGTCATACGAGCAGTACTTC.

This clonotype was seen ten or more times. The J gene is TRBJ2-7, the V gene TRBV27, with TRBD2 identical over 8 bases. After removal of 5 bases from V and 0 bases from J, the junction contained 6 bases not matched to a gene. Germline V CDR1 and CDR2: MNHEY, SMNVEV (reference sequence). The CDR3 spans 15 residues. The CDR3: CASSPKAGGSYEQYF. CDR3 nucleotides: TGTGCCAGCAGTCCCAAGGCGGGGGGCTCCTACGAGCAGTACTTC.

Concerning this clonotype itself: A much larger clone is a single base away; this may be a read error. The chain is built from TRBV6-1 and TRBJ2-5, with D possibly TRBD1 on 6 matching bases. Germline V gene data show CDR1 as MNHNS and CDR2 as SASEGT. The CDR3 spans 12 residues. Trimming stripped 6 bases from V and 9 bases from J, with 14 bases between. The CDR3 region has the DNA TGTGCCAGCAGGCAGGGGAAGGAGTCCCAGTACTTC. Amino acids: CASRQGKESQYF.

The chain employs TRBV19 and TRBJ1-5; D not resolved. The CDR3 is 15 amino acids. Trimming cost V 0 bases and J 2 bases, with 8 bases left between them. Germline CDR1 and CDR2: LNHDA and SQIVND (reference sequence). The CDR3 region is CASSIEGFGNQPQHF. The CDR3 region has the DNA TGTGCCAGTAGTATAGAAGGGTTCGGCAATCAGCCCCAGCATTTT.

This rearrangement joins TRBV18 to TRBJ1-1; no reliable D call. Trimming took off 2 bases at V and 4 bases at J, with 5 bases between the two ends. CDR1 is KGHSH, CDR2 LQKENI, per germline. The CDR3 contains 12 residues. The CDR3 coding sequence is TGTGCCAGCTCACCAGGGGTCACTGAAGCTTTCTTT. It encodes CASSPGVTEAFF.

The CDR3 loop is CASSSPVVTEAFF. The CDR3 region has the DNA TGTGCCAGCAGTTCCCCGGTGGTCACTGAAGCTTTCTTT. The rearrangement uses TRBV6-5 and TRBJ1-1; D remains ambiguous. V lost 4 bases to trimming and J lost 4 bases, with 10 bases between them. Germline V gene data show CDR1 as MNHEY and CDR2 as SVGAGI. This CDR3 region has 13 residues.

This clonotype has ten or more counts. V is TRBV12-3 or TRBV12-4 and J is TRBJ1-3; D is unresolved. The germline V and J ends were trimmed by 8 bases and 0 bases, with 8 bases remaining between them. The CDR3 has 13 residues. DNA for the CDR3: TGTGCCAGCGTGGTGAGCTCTGGAAACACCATATATTTT. Its protein is CASVVSSGNTIYF.

In nucleotides, the CDR3 is TGTGCCAGCAGCCTCACGCAGGGAGAGTACGAAAAACTGTTTTTT. It yields the protein CASSLTQGEYEKLFF. The chain recombines TRBV13 with TRBJ1-4, with D perhaps TRBD1 (5 bases). CDR3 length equals 15 residues. CDR1 is PRHDT, CDR2 FYEKMQ, per germline (reference sequence). V lost 5 bases, J lost 8 bases, and 18 bases lay in between.

This clonotype counts as medium-sized. The chain has TRBV29-1 and TRBJ1-6, with 10 positions matching TRBD1. Losses at the gene ends were 4 bases for V and 10 bases for J; bases not matched to a gene: 4. In germline, CDR1 is SQVTM, CDR2 ANQGSEA. This CDR3 is 13 amino acids long. This CDR3 reads CSVGTGGDSPLHF. As DNA, the CDR3 is TGCAGCGTTGGGACAGGGGGGGACTCACCCCTCCACTTT.

About this clonotype itself: The junction departs from the called germline gene at one end, perhaps through a read error. V gene TRBV14 combines with J gene TRBJ2-5; 8 nucleotides line up with TRBD1. Germline CDR1 and CDR2: SGHDN and FVKESK. This CDR3 is 14 amino acids long. The CDR3 region has the DNA TGTGCCACCAGCAAGGGACAGGTGGGAGAGACCCAGTACTTC. It yields the protein CATSKGQVGETQYF.

The chain couples TRBV28 to TRBJ1-5, with TRBD1 as a possible D gene (6 bases). Germline V gene lookup returns CDR1 MDHEN and CDR2 SYDVKM. Trimming took off 1 base at V and 6 bases at J, with 13 bases between the two ends. CDR3 size: 15 residues. The DNA for the CDR3 is TGTGCCAGCAGTTTATTGATAGGGGGGGGTCAGCCCCAGCATTTT. Amino acids: CASSLLIGGGQPQHF.

This chain uses TRBV18 with TRBJ1-4; 8 nucleotides align to TRBD1. CDR3 size: 16 residues. The V and J ends lost 3 bases and 0 bases, in that order; junction bases with no gene match: 3. Germline values: CDR1 KGHSH, CDR2 LQKENI. The CDR3 bases are TGTGCCAGCTCACCCCGGGGACAGGCAACTAATGAAAAACTGTTTTTT. It is translated as CASSPRGQATNEKLFF.

For the CDR3, the DNA is TGTGCCAGCTCACCGACAGGGGGGAACACTGAAGCTTTCTTT. This sequence encodes CASSPTGGNTEAFF. This chain links TRBV18 with TRBJ1-1; 9 nucleotides match TRBD1. The CDR3 has 14 amino acids. The J segment lost 1 base and the V segment lost 3 bases, leaving 0 bases of the junction unmatched. Germline values: CDR1 KGHSH, CDR2 LQKENI. The full variable domain, its missing parts supplied by reference TRBV18 and TRBJ1-1, is NAGVMQNPRHLVRRRGQEARLRCSPMKGHSHVYWYRQLPEEGLKFMVYLQKENIIDESGMPKERFSAEFPKEGPSILRIQQVVRGDSAAYFCASSPTGGNTEAFFGQGTRLTVV.

The rearrangement uses TRBV6-1 and TRBJ1-1; D is uncertain. Between the trimmed V and J ends, which lost 2 bases and 1 base, there was a span of 5 bases. Germline V gene lookup returns CDR1 MNHNS and CDR2 SASEGT. The CDR3 has 13 amino acids. The CDR3 is CASSERENTEAFF. In nucleotides, the CDR3 is TGTGCCAGCAGTGAAAGAGAGAACACTGAAGCTTTCTTT.

V and J are TRBV10-3 and TRBJ1-4; tentative D call: TRBD1 (5 bases). CDR1 and CDR2 (germline): ENHRY, SYGVKD. Trimming cost V 4 bases and J 3 bases, with 18 bases left between them. The CDR3 length is 17 residues. CDR3 coding DNA: TGTGCCATCAGTGTTACACAACCCGGAGGGGCTAATGAAAAACTGTTTTTT. Protein product: CAISVTQPGGANEKLFF.

This clonotype rates as medium-sized. This chain joins TRBV19 and TRBJ2-2, with D unresolved. The ends were cut back, 7 bases at V and 0 bases at J, with 9 bases in the middle. The CDR3 is 14 amino acids. The V gene's germline CDR1 is LNHDA and CDR2 SQIVND (reference sequence). The CDR3 DNA sequence: TGTGCCAGTACAACCGGGCCGAACACCGGGGAGCTGTTTTTT. Protein product: CASTTGPNTGELFF.

This clonotype was seen a handful of times. The rearrangement uses TRBV12-3 or TRBV12-4 and TRBJ1-6, with 7 bases that match TRBD1. Trimming removed 4 bases from V and 9 bases from J; junction bases left unmatched: 6. The CDR3 contains 14 residues. The CDR3 nucleotides read TGTGCCAGCAGTTCGCAGGGGGGGGTTTCACCCCTCCACTTT. This sequence encodes CASSSQGGVSPLHF.

This clonotype was counted a few times. CDR3 sequence (DNA): TGTGCCAGCAGCCGAACAGGAGAGGGGAATTCACCCCTCCACTTT. Encoded protein: CASSRTGEGNSPLHF. The chain employs TRBV5-4 and TRBJ1-6; D is perhaps TRBD1 (5 bases). From germline, CDR1 is SGHNT and CDR2 YYREEE (reference sequence). The germline V and J ends were trimmed by 4 bases and 7 bases, with 15 bases remaining between them. The CDR3 contains 15 residues.

This clonotype was recorded many times. The V gene is TRBV19, the J gene TRBJ2-7; 9 positions agree with TRBD1. Germline V gene lookup returns CDR1 LNHDA and CDR2 SQIVND (reference sequence). V trimming: 5 bases; J trimming: 5 bases; junction bases outside the gene matches: 10. CDR3 length: 15 amino acids. The CDR3, as DNA: TGTGCCAGTAGTGAACAGGGGGCTGGAAAGGACGAGCAGTACTTC. Protein: CASSEQGAGKDEQYF.

The V and J genes are TRBV6-5 and TRBJ1-5; D uncertain. The CDR3 runs to 14 residues. V lost 6 bases and J lost 6, with 15 bases in between. Germline V gene sequence: CDR1 MNHEY, CDR2 SVGAGI. The CDR3 DNA follows: TGTGCCAGCAGACGACTACCCCTCAGTCAGCCCCAGCATTTT. Protein sequence: CASRRLPLSQPQHF.

The chain employs TRBV5-5 and TRBJ2-7, with 9 bases fitting TRBD2. CDR3 size: 15 residues. Trimming removed 4 bases from V and 0 bases from J; junction bases left unmatched: 5. Germline lookup yields CDR1 SGHKS and CDR2 YYEKEE (reference sequence). In nucleotides, the CDR3 is TGTGCCAGCAGCCACTTAGCGGGGGACTCCTACGAGCAGTACTTC. Its protein is CASSHLAGDSYEQYF.